This T cell receptor (beta chain) was captured in a study of blood T cell repertoires in COVID-19. Study overall: The United States, Italy and Spain supplied acute and convalescent COVID-19 samples. In each case, the material was cDNA or gDNA derived from T cells, B-cell-depleted T cells, or PBMCs.

The V gene lost 5 bases and the J gene lost 4 bases, with 15 bases spanning the gap. This CDR3 has 14 amino acids. Germline lookup yields CDR1 SGHVS and CDR2 FNYEAQ. Authors' analysis steps: It was from reference gene primer amplification that nucleated cell counts were estimated. Using immunoSEQ multiplex PCR, the repertoire was profiled, and TCRdb retains in-frame clones only, with some absent. Clone size and the V and J calls come from that table; the DNA yielded D and trimming. Here the sample spans approximately 250,000 clones, 75% to 85% being singletons. The chain has TRBV7-6 and TRBJ2-7; D is possibly TRBD1 (6 bases). This receptor was obtained from a man in his forties or fifties who had recovered from COVID-19. Input material: peripheral blood. The CDR3 region is CASSPGTSAYEQYF. CDR3 sequence (DNA): TGTGCCAGCAGCCCCGGGACATCAGCTTACGAGCAGTACTTC.